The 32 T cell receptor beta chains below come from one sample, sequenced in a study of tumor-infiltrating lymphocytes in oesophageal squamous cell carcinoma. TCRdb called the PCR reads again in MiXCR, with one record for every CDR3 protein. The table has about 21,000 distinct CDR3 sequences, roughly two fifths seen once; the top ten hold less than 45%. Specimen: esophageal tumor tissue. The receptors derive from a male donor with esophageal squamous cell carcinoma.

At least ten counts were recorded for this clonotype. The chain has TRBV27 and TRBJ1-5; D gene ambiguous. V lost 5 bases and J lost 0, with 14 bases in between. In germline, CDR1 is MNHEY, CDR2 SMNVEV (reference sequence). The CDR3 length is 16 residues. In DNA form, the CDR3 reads TGTGCCAGCAGTCTACGACGGAGCTATAGCAATCAGCCCCAGCATTTT. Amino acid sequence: CASSLRRSYSNQPQHF.

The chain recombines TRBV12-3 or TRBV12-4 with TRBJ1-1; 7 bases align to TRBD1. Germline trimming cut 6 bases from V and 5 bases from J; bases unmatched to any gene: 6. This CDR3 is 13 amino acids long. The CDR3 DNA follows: TGTGCCAGCAGAACCAGGGGGAAGACTGAAGCTTTCTTT. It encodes CASRTRGKTEAFF.

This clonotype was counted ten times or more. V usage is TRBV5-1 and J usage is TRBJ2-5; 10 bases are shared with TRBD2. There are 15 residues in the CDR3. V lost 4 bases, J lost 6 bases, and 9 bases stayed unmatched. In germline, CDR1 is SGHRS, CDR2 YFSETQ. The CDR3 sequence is CASSREAGGLKTQYF. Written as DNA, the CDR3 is TGCGCCAGCAGCAGAGAAGCGGGGGGGCTAAAGACCCAGTACTTC. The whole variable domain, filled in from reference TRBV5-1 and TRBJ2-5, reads KAGVTQTPRYLIKTRGQQVTLSCSPISGHRSVSWYQQTPGQGLQFLFEYFSETQRNKGNFPGRFSGRQFSNSRSEMNVSTLELGDSALYLCASSREAGGLKTQYFGPGTRLLVL.

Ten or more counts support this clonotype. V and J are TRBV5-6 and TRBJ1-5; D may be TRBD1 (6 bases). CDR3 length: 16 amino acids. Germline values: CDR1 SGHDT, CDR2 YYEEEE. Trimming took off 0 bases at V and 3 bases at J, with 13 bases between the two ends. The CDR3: CASSLDGGRYNQPQHF. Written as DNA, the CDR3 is TGTGCCAGCAGCTTGGATGGGGGCCGCTACAATCAGCCCCAGCATTTT.

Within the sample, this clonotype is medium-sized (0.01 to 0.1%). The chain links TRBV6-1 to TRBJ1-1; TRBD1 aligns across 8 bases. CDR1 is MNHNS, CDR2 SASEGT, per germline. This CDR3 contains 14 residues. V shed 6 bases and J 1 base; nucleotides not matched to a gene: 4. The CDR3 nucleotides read TGTGCCAGCAGACACAGGGGGAAGAACACTGAAGCTTTCTTT. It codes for CASRHRGKNTEAFF.

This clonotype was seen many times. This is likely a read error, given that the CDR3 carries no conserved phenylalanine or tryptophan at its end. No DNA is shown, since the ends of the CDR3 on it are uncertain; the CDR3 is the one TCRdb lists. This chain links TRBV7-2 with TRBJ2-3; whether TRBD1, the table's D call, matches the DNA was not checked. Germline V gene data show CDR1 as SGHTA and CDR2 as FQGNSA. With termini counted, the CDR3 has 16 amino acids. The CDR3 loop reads CASSRDRGLETQYFGP.

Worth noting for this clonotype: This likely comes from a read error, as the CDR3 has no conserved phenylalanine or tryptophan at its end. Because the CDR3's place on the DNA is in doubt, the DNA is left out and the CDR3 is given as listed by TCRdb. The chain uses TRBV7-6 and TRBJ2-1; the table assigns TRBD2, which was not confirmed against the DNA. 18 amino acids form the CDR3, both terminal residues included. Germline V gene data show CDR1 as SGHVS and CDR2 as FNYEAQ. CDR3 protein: CASSPKTSGGVYEQYFGN.

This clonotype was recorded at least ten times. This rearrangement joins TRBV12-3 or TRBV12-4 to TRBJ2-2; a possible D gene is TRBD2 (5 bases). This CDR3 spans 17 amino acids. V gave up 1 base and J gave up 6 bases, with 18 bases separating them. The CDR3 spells CASSLGAGPPGAGELFF. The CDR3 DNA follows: TGTGCCAGCAGTTTAGGCGCGGGTCCCCCCGGGGCCGGGGAGCTGTTTTTT.

Written as DNA, the CDR3 is TGTGCCAGCAGCTTAAGTGGGCAGGGCAATGAGCAGTTCTTC. Translation: CASSLSGQGNEQFF. The chain employs TRBV11-2 and TRBJ2-1; a possible D gene is TRBD1 (5 bases). Germline V gene data show CDR1 as SGHAT and CDR2 as FQNNGV. This CDR3 region has 14 residues. Between the trimmed V and J ends, which lost 2 bases and 6 bases, there was a span of 11 bases.

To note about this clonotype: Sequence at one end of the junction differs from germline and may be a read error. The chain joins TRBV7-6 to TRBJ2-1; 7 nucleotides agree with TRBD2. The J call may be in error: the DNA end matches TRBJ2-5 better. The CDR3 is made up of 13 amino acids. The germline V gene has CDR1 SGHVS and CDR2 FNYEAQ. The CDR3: CASSSGLVETQYF. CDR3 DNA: TGTGCTAGCAGCTCCGGACTAGTAGAGACCCAGTACTTC.

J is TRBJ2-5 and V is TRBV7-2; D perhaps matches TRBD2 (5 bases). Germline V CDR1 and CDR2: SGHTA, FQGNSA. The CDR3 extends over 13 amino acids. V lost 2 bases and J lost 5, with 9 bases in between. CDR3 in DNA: TGTGCCAGCAGCTTACCTAGCTGGGAGACCCAGTACTTC. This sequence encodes CASSLPSWETQYF. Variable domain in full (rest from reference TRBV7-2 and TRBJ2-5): GAGVSQSPSNKVTEKGKDVELRCDPISGHTALYWYRQSLGQGLEFLIYFQGNSAPDKSGLPSDRFSAERTGGSVSTLTIQRTQQEDSAVYLCASSLPSWETQYFGPGTRLLVL.

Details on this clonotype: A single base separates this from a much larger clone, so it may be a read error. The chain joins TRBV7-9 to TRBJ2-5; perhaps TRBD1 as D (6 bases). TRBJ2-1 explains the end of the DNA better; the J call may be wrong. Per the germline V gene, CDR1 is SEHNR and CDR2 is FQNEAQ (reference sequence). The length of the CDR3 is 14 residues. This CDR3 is CASSGALSSYEQFF. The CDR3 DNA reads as TGTGCCAGTTCAGGGGCCCTGAGCTCCTACGAGCAGTTCTTC.

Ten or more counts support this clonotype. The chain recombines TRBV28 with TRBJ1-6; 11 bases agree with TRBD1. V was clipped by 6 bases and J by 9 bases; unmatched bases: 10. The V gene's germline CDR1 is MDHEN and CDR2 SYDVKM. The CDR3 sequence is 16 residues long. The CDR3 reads CASSPHEGQGGSPLHF. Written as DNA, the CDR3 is TGTGCCAGCAGCCCCCATGAGGGACAGGGGGGTTCACCCCTCCACTTT.

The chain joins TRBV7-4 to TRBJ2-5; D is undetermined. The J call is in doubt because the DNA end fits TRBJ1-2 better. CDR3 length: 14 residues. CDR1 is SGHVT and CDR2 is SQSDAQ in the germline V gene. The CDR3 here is CASSLQGGDYGYTF. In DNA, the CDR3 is TGTGCCAGCAGCTTACAAGGAGGAGACTATGGCTACACCTTC.

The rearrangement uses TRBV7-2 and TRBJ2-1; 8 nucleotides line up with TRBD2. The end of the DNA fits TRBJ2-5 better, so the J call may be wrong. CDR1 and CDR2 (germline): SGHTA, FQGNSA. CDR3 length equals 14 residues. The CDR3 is CASSAQGGGETQYF. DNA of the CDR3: TGTGCCAGCAGCGCCCAAGGCGGGGGGGAGACCCAGTACTTC.

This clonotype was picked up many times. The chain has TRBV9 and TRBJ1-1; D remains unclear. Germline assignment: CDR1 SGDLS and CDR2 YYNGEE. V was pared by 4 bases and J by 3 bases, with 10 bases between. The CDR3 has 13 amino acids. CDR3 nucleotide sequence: TGTGCCAGCAGCATCTCCTGGGACACTGAAGCTTTCTTT. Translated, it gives CASSISWDTEAFF.

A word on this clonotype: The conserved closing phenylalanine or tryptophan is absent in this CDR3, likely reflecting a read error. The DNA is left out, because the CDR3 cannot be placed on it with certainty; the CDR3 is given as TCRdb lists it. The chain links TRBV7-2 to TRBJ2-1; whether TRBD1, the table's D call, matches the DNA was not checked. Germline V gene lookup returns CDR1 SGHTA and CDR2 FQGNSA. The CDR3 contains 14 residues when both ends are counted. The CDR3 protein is CASSRDRTTMSSSS.

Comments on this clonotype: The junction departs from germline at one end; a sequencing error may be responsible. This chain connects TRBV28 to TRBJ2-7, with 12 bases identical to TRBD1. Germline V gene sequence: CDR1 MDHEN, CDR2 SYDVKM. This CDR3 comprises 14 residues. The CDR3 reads CASSLGQGAPPLHF. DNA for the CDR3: TGTGCCAGCAGTTTGGGACAGGGGGCTCCACCCCTCCACTTC.

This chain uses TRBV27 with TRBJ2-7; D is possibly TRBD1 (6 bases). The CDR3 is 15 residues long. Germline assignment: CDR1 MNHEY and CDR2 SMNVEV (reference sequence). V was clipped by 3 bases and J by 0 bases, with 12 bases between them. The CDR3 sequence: CASSFTGLSSYEQYF. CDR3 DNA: TGTGCCAGCAGTTTTACAGGGCTTAGCTCCTACGAGCAGTACTTC.

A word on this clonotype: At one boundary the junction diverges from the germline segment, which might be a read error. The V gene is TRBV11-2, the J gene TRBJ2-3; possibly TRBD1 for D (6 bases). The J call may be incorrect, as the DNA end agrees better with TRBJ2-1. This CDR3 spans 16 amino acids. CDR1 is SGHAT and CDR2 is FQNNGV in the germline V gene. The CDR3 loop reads CGSSLGQFLSMDEQFF. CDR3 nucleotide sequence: TGTGGCAGCAGCTTGGGACAATTTCTATCAATGGATGAGCAGTTCTTC.

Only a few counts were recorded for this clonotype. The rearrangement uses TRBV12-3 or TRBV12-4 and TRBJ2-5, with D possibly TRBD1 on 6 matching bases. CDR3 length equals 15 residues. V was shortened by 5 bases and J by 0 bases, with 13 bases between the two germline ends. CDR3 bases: TGTGCCAGCAGTCCGATGACAGGCAACCAAGAGACCCAGTACTTC. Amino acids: CASSPMTGNQETQYF.

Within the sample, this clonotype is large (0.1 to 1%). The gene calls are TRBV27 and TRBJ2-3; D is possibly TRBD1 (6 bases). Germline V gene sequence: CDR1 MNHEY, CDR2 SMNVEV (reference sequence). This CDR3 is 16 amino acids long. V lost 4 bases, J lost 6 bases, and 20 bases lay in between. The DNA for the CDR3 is TGTGCCAGCAGTTCCTACAGGGATCATAGTGTGGATACGCAGTATTTT. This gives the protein CASSSYRDHSVDTQYF.

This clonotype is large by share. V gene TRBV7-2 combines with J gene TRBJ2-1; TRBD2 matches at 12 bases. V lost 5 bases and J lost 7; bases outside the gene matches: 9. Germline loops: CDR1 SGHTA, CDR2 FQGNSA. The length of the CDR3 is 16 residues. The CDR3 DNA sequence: TGTGCCAGCAGCGACCGGACTAGCGGGACAAGGAATGAGCAGTTCTTC. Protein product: CASSDRTSGTRNEQFF.

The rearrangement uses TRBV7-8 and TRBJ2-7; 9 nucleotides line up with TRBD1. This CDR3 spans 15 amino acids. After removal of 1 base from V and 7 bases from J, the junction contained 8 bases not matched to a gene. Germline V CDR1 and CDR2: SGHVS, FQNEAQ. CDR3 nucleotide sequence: TGTGCCAGCAGCTTAGAACAGGGGGCGTACAATGAGCAGTACTTC. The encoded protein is CASSLEQGAYNEQYF.

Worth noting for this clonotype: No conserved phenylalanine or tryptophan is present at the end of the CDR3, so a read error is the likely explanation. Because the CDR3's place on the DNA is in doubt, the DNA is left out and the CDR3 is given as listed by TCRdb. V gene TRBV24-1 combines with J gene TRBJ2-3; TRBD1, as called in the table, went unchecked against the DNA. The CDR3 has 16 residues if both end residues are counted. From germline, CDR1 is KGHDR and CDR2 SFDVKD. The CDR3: CATSDLDRAGGYTFGS.

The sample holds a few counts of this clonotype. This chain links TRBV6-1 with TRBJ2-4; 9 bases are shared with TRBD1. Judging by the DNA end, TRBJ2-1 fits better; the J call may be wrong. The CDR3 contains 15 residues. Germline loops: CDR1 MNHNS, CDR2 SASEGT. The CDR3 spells CASRPGQGPYNEQFF. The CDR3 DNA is TGTGCCAGCAGGCCGGGACAGGGCCCTTACAATGAGCAGTTCTTC.

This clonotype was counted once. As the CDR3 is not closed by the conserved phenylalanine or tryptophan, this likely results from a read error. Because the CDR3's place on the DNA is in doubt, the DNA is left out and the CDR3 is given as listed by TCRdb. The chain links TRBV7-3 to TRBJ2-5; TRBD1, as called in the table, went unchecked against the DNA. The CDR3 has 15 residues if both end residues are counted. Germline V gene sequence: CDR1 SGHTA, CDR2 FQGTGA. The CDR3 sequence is CASSLAGGHEQYFGS.

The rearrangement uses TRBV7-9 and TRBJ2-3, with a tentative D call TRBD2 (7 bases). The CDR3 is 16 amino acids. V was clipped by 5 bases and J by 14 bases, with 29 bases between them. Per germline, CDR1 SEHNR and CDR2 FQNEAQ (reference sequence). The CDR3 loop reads CASSENRGAHTGEMYF. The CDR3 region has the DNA TGTGCCAGCAGCGAAAACCGGGGGGCTCACACCGGGGAGATGTATTTT.

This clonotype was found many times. The CDR3 is CASSSPPHQETQYF. The CDR3 DNA reads TGTGCCAGCAGCTCACCACCACATCAAGAGACCCAGTACTTC. This chain uses TRBV5-6 with TRBJ2-5; the D is unclear. The CDR3 totals 14 residues. Trimming stripped 3 bases from V and 2 bases from J, with 11 bases between. Germline loops: CDR1 SGHDT, CDR2 YYEEEE.

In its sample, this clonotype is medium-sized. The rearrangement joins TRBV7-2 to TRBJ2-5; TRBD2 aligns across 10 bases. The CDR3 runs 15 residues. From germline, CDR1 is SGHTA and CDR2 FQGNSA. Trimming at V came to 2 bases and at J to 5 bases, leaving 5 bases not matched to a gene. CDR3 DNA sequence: TGTGCCAGCAGCTTATGGACTAGCGGTGGCGAGACCCAGTACTTC. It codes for CASSLWTSGGETQYF.

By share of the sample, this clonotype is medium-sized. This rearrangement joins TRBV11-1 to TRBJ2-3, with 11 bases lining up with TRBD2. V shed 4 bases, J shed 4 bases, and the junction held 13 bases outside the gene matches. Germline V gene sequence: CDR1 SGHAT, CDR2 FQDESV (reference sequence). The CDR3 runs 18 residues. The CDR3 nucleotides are TGTGCCAGCAGCTCCCAGGCCTTACTAGCGGGAGTAGCAGATACGCAGTATTTT. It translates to CASSSQALLAGVADTQYF.

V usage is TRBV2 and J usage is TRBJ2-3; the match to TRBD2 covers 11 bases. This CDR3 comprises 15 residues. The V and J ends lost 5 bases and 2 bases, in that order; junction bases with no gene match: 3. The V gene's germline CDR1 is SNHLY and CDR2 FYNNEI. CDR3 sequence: CASSSTSGITDTQYF. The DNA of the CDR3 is TGTGCCAGCAGTTCGACTAGCGGGATCACAGATACGCAGTATTTT. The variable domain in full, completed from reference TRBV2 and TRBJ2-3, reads EPEVTQTPSHQVTQMGQEVILRCVPISNHLYFYWYRQILGQKVEFLVSFYNNEISEKSEIFDDQFSVERPDGSNFTLKIRSTKLEDSAMYFCASSSTSGITDTQYFGPGTRLTVL.